This TCR beta chain was obtained from a study of T-cell reconstitution after alpha-beta-depleted transplantation in children. The germline CDR1 and CDR2 sequences are SGHAT and FQNNGV. The CDR3 totals 14 residues. V gave up 5 bases and J gave up 9 bases; unmatched junction bases: 9. Unique molecular identifiers were incorporated when the TCRbeta library was constructed. MiXCR, applied by TCRdb to the PCR reads, yields one record per CDR3 protein. The repertoire consists of hundreds of thousands of distinct CDR3 sequences, with approximately 15% occurring once and the leading ten covering just under 5%.

The V and J genes are TRBV11-2 and TRBJ2-1, with 8 bases fitting TRBD2. Sequencing used PBMCs, mostly from graft donor cells, obtained 360 days after TCRalphabeta/CD19-depleted stem cell transplant. The receptor comes from a male patient aged 10 to 17 who had a stem cell transplant for acute lymphoblastic leukemia, so the T cells may come from the graft donor. The DNA for the CDR3 is TGTGCCAGCAGCACACCGGGAGCGGGAGTTGAGCAGTTCTTC. Protein product: CASSTPGAGVEQFF.